This T cell receptor (beta chain) was identified in a study of T cells of healthy individuals. MiXCR, applied by TCRdb to the 5' RACE reads, yields one record per CDR3 protein. The data contain some 100,000 distinct CDR3 sequences, 15% to 20% of them singletons. The V and J ends lost 8 bases and 1 base respectively, with 17 bases between them. Germline loops: CDR1 DFQATT, CDR2 SNEGSKA (reference sequence). The length of the CDR3 is 14 residues. This clonotype was seen more than once but under ten times. The chain has TRBV20-1 and TRBJ1-1, with D tentatively TRBD1 (5 bases). The origin of this receptor is a human donor in good health. CDR3 in amino acids: CSFRSGQGNTEAFF. The CDR3 region has the DNA TGCAGTTTCCGTTCTGGACAAGGGAACACTGAAGCTTTCTTT.